The 10 T cell receptor beta chains listed next were all sequenced from one sample in a study of Ad26.COV2.S vaccination and SARS-CoV-2 variants. Treatment in this sample: roughly 19 received Ad26.COV2.S at low or high dose, single or two shots; 5 received placebo; per-sample allocation not given. The samples were gathered on day 63 after the first injection of vaccine or placebo. The assay was immunoSEQ multiplex PCR, and TCRdb's table has in-frame clones only and misses some. The repertoire includes more than 400,000 clones, 92% of them detected once, and roughly 1.7% sits in the top ten. The sample consisted of peripheral blood, taken in a trial of Ad26.COV2.S vaccine versus placebo. The receptors here all came from a person between 18 and 60 years old who received the Ad26.COV2.S COVID-19 vaccine or a placebo.

This clone has just one count. The chain carries TRBV7-9 and TRBJ2-1, with 10 bases aligning to TRBD2. This CDR3 contains 16 residues. The V and J ends lost 5 bases and 8 bases, in that order; junction bases with no gene match: 12. Germline V gene lookup returns CDR1 SEHNR and CDR2 FQNEAQ (reference sequence). CDR3 coding DNA: TGTGCCAGCAGCAATACCCCGGGACTAGCGTCCGATGAGCAGTTCTTC. It encodes CASSNTPGLASDEQFF.

J is TRBJ2-7 and V is TRBV28; tentative D call: TRBD1 (5 bases). Trimming took off 3 bases at V and 3 bases at J, with 12 bases between the two ends. Germline V gene data show CDR1 as MDHEN and CDR2 as SYDVKM. The CDR3 is made up of 14 amino acids. The CDR3 here is CASSFSRAVYEQYF. The CDR3 coding sequence is TGTGCCAGCAGTTTTTCCAGGGCAGTCTACGAGCAGTACTTC.

The J gene is TRBJ1-1, the V gene TRBV3-1 (or the pseudogene TRBV3-2); maybe TRBD1 (5 bases). CDR3 length: 15 amino acids. Trimming removed 0 bases at V and 3 bases at J, with 11 bases between. In germline, CDR1 is LGHDT, CDR2 YNNKEL (reference sequence). The DNA of the CDR3 is TGTGCCAGCAGCCAAGACAGGGATGGGGACACTGAAGCTTTCTTT. Its protein is CASSQDRDGDTEAFF.

The gene calls are TRBV11-3 and TRBJ2-3; D remains ambiguous. CDR1 is SGHNT, CDR2 YENEEA, per germline. There are 15 residues in the CDR3. Trimming pared 0 bases from V and 0 bases from J, leaving 7 bases between. CDR3 amino acids: CASSLEGSSTDTQYF. The CDR3 DNA is TGTGCCAGCAGCTTAGAGGGTTCTAGCACAGATACGCAGTATTTT. Variable domain in full (rest from reference TRBV11-3 and TRBJ2-3): EAGVVQSPRYKIIEKKQPVAFWCNPISGHNTLYWYLQNLGQGPELLIRYENEEAVDDSQLPKDRFSAERLKGVDSTLKIQPAELGDSAVYLCASSLEGSSTDTQYFGPGTRLTVL.

The V gene is TRBV11-2, the J gene TRBJ2-1, with 7 bases aligning to TRBD1. CDR3 length: 13 amino acids. V gave up 4 bases and J gave up 6 bases; unmatched junction bases: 3. CDR1 SGHAT and CDR2 FQNNGV come from the germline V gene. DNA for the CDR3: TGTGCCAGCAGCTACTACAGGGGCAATGAGCAGTTCTTC. Its protein product is CASSYYRGNEQFF.

V gene TRBV5-1 combines with J gene TRBJ1-2; no clear D. This CDR3 spans 16 amino acids. V lost 3 bases and J lost 3, with 18 bases in between. CDR1 is SGHRS, CDR2 YFSETQ, per germline. CDR3 sequence (DNA): TGCGCCAGCAGCTCCCATCCGAGCGGAGACCACTATGGCTACACCTTC. Translation gives CASSSHPSGDHYGYTF.

The chain couples TRBV10-3 to TRBJ2-7; the D is unclear. Germline V CDR1 and CDR2: ENHRY, SYGVKD. V lost 0 bases, J lost 3 bases, and 9 bases lay in between. The CDR3 consists of 14 residues. The CDR3 DNA reads as TGTGCCATCAGTGAGTCGACGGTTTACTACGAGCAGTACTTC. Translating gives CAISESTVYYEQYF.

In this sample, this clone turned up a few times. The chain combines TRBV4-1 with TRBJ1-2; 9 nucleotides align to TRBD1. V lost 4 bases and J lost 1; bases outside the gene matches: 4. The CDR3 contains 15 residues. CDR1 and CDR2 (germline): MGHRA, YSYEKL. This CDR3 is CASSPGTGINYGYTF. The CDR3 bases are TGCGCCAGCAGCCCCGGGACAGGGATTAACTATGGCTACACCTTC.

V is TRBV7-2 and J is TRBJ2-3, with 7 bases fitting TRBD2. The CDR3 length is 15 residues. The V and J ends lost 6 bases and 0 bases, in that order; junction bases with no gene match: 6. The germline V gene has CDR1 SGHTA and CDR2 FQGNSA. The CDR3 loop is CASSYGGFSTDTQYF. The CDR3 region has the DNA TGTGCCAGCAGTTACGGGGGGTTTAGCACAGATACGCAGTATTTT.

This clone was detected only once. The V and J genes are TRBV19 and TRBJ1-5; no firm D call. There are 15 residues in the CDR3. V was clipped by 6 bases and J by 3 bases, with 15 bases between them. Germline V lookup: CDR1 LNHDA, CDR2 SQIVND (reference sequence). The CDR3 DNA sequence: TGTGCCAGTAGAGTAGGTTCGGAGTACAATCAGCCCCAGCATTTT. It yields the protein CASRVGSEYNQPQHF. The full variable domain, its missing parts supplied by reference TRBV19 and TRBJ1-5, is DGGITQSPKYLFRKEGQNVTLSCEQNLNHDAMYWYRQDPGQGLRLIYYSQIVNDFQKGDIAEGYSVSREKKESFPLTVTSAQKNPTAFYLCASRVGSEYNQPQHFGDGTRLSIL.